This T cell receptor beta chain was documented in a study of T-cell reconstitution after alpha-beta-depleted transplantation in children. Using unique molecular identifiers, the investigators prepared the TCRbeta library. TCRdb processed the PCR reads anew with MiXCR; each CDR3 protein has one entry. The data hold under 300,000 distinct CDR3 sequences, with more than 7.5% observed a single time. This clonotype was counted many times. The clonotype was recovered from a human donor who donated a stem cell graft to a child with SCID. Sequences were derived from PBMCs from the stem cell graft donor, sampled from the stem cell graft.

CDR3 DNA sequence: TGCGCCAGCAGCTTAACAGGGGACGGTCAGCCCCAGCATTTT. Translation: CASSLTGDGQPQHF. J is TRBJ1-5 and V is TRBV5-1, with 7 bases that match TRBD1. Germline V gene data show CDR1 as SGHRS and CDR2 as YFSETQ. V gave up 2 bases and J gave up 6 bases; unmatched junction bases: 5. The CDR3 covers 14 residues.